One and the same sample provided the 25 T cell receptor beta chains below, sequenced in a study of molecular identifiers for immune sequencing clone quantification. Using its own MiXCR run on the PCR reads, TCRdb lists one record per CDR3 protein. The table has around 300,000 distinct CDR3 sequences, 24% seen once. Sequencing used naive CD8+ T cells from blood, with Jurkat cell RNA spiked in. Regarding subset: FACS-sorted CD8+CD4-CCR7+CD45RA+ naive T cells. The receptors here all came from a human donor in good health. Some libraries in this study had Jurkat cell RNA spiked in.

This clonotype was counted many times. Relative to the germline gene, one junction end is altered; a read error may explain this. The chain uses TRBV5-1 and TRBJ1-1, with D unclear. The V gene's germline CDR1 is SGHRS and CDR2 YFSETQ. The CDR3 spans 13 residues. CDR3 protein: CASSVGKNTEAFF. The CDR3 DNA follows: TGTGCCAGCAGCGTAGGGAAGAACACTGAAGCTTTCTTT. Full variable domain (rest looked up from reference TRBV5-1 and TRBJ1-1): KAGVTQTPRYLIKTRGQQVTLSCSPISGHRSVSWYQQTPGQGLQFLFEYFSETQRNKGNFPGRFSGRQFSNSRSEMNVSTLELGDSALYLCASSVGKNTEAFFGQGTRLTVV.

This chain links TRBV19 with TRBJ2-7, with 8 bases identical to TRBD1. In germline, CDR1 is LNHDA, CDR2 SQIVND (reference sequence). This CDR3 spans 12 amino acids. V dropped 6 bases and J dropped 5; count of bases not matched to a gene: 3. The CDR3 DNA is TGTGCCAGTAGCACAGGGGGAAACGAGCAGTACTTC. As protein: CASSTGGNEQYF.

This clonotype was seen more than once but under ten times. This chain connects TRBV6-5 to TRBJ2-2; 7 bases map to TRBD2. Germline V lookup: CDR1 MNHEY, CDR2 SVGAGI. V lost 6 bases, J lost 0 bases, and 4 bases stayed unmatched. There are 15 residues in the CDR3. The CDR3 region is CASRTGLTNTGELFF. CDR3 coding DNA: TGTGCCAGCAGAACGGGACTAACGAACACCGGGGAGCTGTTTTTT.

Turning to this clonotype: This may come from a read error, since a much larger clone is one base off. The genes are TRBV24-1 and TRBJ2-2; TRBD1 agrees at 7 bases. The CDR3 extends over 15 amino acids. Germline CDR1 and CDR2: KGHDR and SFDVKD. Germline trimming cut 5 bases from V and 6 bases from J; bases unmatched to any gene: 8. CDR3 loop: CATSVGQVASGELFF. Here the CDR3 DNA reads TGTGCCACCAGTGTCGGACAGGTGGCGTCCGGGGAGCTGTTTTTT.

The chain employs TRBV12-3 or TRBV12-4 and TRBJ2-6; D is perhaps TRBD1 or TRBD2 (5 bases each). The CDR3 is 16 residues long. Trimming removed 1 base at V and 0 bases at J, with 7 bases between. The CDR3 protein is CASSLGGYSGANVLTF. For the CDR3, the DNA is TGTGCCAGCAGTTTAGGGGGGTACTCTGGGGCCAACGTCCTGACTTTC.

This clonotype was observed at least ten times. This chain links TRBV6-6 with TRBJ2-7; D is possibly TRBD1 or TRBD2 (5 bases each). CDR3 size: 15 residues. The V and J ends lost 7 bases and 5 bases respectively, with 21 bases between them. Germline values: CDR1 MNHNY, CDR2 SVGAGI (reference sequence). This CDR3 is CASTLLQGDWDEQYF. CDR3 in DNA: TGTGCCAGCACCTTACTCCAGGGAGATTGGGACGAGCAGTACTTC.

The chain carries TRBV6-1 and TRBJ2-5; either TRBD1 or TRBD2 may supply D (6 bases each). Trimming left V 4 bases short and J 5 bases short, with 14 bases between. The CDR3 loop spans 14 amino acids. Germline CDR1 reads MNHNS; CDR2 reads SASEGT. CDR3 sequence reads: CASSVWGAGETQYF. The CDR3 bases are TGTGCCAGCAGTGTCTGGGGGGCCGGGGAGACCCAGTACTTC.

The genes are TRBV10-3 and TRBJ2-5, with 7 bases aligning to TRBD2. This CDR3 is built from 15 residues. Trimming removed 1 base from V and 2 bases from J; junction bases left unmatched: 4. Germline lookup yields CDR1 ENHRY and CDR2 SYGVKD. The CDR3 nucleotides are TGTGCCATCAGTGAGTTCGGGACTAATCAAGAGACCCAGTACTTC. Translated, it gives CAISEFGTNQETQYF.

This clonotype was seen repeatedly, ten times or more. The V and J genes are TRBV7-2 and TRBJ1-6; a weak D match, TRBD1 (5 bases). Per germline, CDR1 SGHTA and CDR2 FQGNSA. V was shortened by 3 bases and J by 0 bases, with 9 bases between the two germline ends. The CDR3 contains 16 residues. The CDR3 is CASSFWGTSYNSPLHF. The CDR3 DNA follows: TGTGCCAGCAGCTTTTGGGGGACCTCCTATAATTCACCCCTCCACTTT.

This clonotype was detected a few times. V usage is TRBV6-5 and J usage is TRBJ2-6, with 7 bases that match TRBD2. The CDR3 is 15 amino acids. Unmatched junction bases numbered 3, after V lost 5 bases and J lost 2 bases. Germline CDR1 MNHEY, CDR2 SVGAGI. This chain's CDR3 is CASSTRGAGANVLTF. CDR3 nucleotides: TGTGCCAGCAGTACACGGGGGGCTGGGGCCAACGTCCTGACTTTC.

This chain connects TRBV11-2 to TRBJ2-3, with a tentative D call TRBD1 (5 bases). The V gene's germline CDR1 is SGHAT and CDR2 FQNNGV. The CDR3 has 17 residues. Trimming left V 5 bases short and J 1 base short, with 19 bases between. The CDR3 DNA reads as TGTGCCAGCAGCCCAGGGATGAGTACCTCGGGCACAGATACGCAGTATTTT. It is translated as CASSPGMSTSGTDTQYF.

The table lists this clonotype with many counts. The chain couples TRBV12-3 or TRBV12-4 to TRBJ2-5, with D possibly matching TRBD2 (6 bases). CDR3 length: 13 residues. The V end lost 1 base, the J end lost 3 bases, and 6 bases lay between the germline ends. CDR3 in DNA: TGTGCCAGCAGTTTAGGCGGGGAAGAGACCCAGTACTTC. This gives the protein CASSLGGEETQYF.

This clonotype occurred a few times. The CDR3, as DNA: TGCGCCAGCAGCCAAGTGGCAGGGGAGTTTGGCGAGCAGTACTTC. Translated, it gives CASSQVAGEFGEQYF. The chain couples TRBV4-3 to TRBJ2-7; D might be TRBD1 (6 bases). In germline, CDR1 is LGHNA, CDR2 YSLEER. V was pared by 1 base and J by 6 bases, with 16 bases between. This CDR3 is built from 15 residues.

This clonotype came up many times. This chain joins TRBV7-9 and TRBJ2-7; D is possibly TRBD2 (5 bases). Germline V gene data show CDR1 as SEHNR and CDR2 as FQNEAQ (reference sequence). The CDR3 spans 11 residues. The V and J ends lost 5 bases and 7 bases respectively, with 9 bases between them. This CDR3 is CASSLTGEQYF. CDR3 sequence (DNA): TGTGCCAGCAGCCTGACGGGGGAGCAGTACTTC.

This clonotype occurred a few times. The chain links TRBV7-6 to TRBJ2-3; 8 bases match TRBD2. The length of the CDR3 is 16 residues. Per germline, CDR1 SGHVS and CDR2 FNYEAQ. J was trimmed by 4 bases and V by 4 bases; bases with no gene match: 10. The CDR3: CASSSREGRFSDTQYF. CDR3 coding DNA: TGTGCCAGCAGCTCCCGGGAGGGCCGTTTTTCAGATACGCAGTATTTT.

With respect to this clonotype: The missing conserved phenylalanine or tryptophan at the end of this CDR3 makes a read error likely. The CDR3 nucleotides are TGTGCCAGCAGTGACCCAGAATACGCTAGCACAGATACGCAGTATCTT. Translating it yields CASSDPEYASTDTQYL. The rearrangement uses TRBV2 and TRBJ2-3, with D unclear. Germline V gene data show CDR1 as SNHLY and CDR2 as FYNNEI. The V gene lost 3 bases and the J gene lost 0 bases, with 13 bases spanning the gap. CDR3 length: 16 amino acids.

The gene calls are TRBV6-2 or TRBV6-3 and TRBJ1-5; no firm D call. The CDR3 spans 14 residues. The V gene's germline CDR1 is MNHEY and CDR2 SVGEGT. Here the CDR3 reads CVSTEALGNQPQHF. The CDR3 nucleotides are TGTGTCTCGACCGAGGCGTTGGGTAATCAGCCCCAGCATTTT.

The genes are TRBV19 and TRBJ1-5; maybe TRBD1 (6 bases). Germline CDR1 is LNHDA and CDR2 is SQIVND (reference sequence). V lost 5 bases and J lost 3, with 14 bases in between. The CDR3 covers 15 residues. CDR3 loop: CASSRRDKYNQPQHF. The CDR3 nucleotides read TGTGCCAGTAGTCGCCGGGACAAATACAATCAGCCCCAGCATTTT.

Details on this clonotype: Since a much larger clone is just one base distant, this may be a read error. The chain carries TRBV5-1 and TRBJ2-1; 13 bases align to TRBD2. This CDR3 region has 14 residues. After removal of 5 bases from V and 8 bases from J, the junction contained 4 bases not matched to a gene. Germline CDR1 SGHRS, CDR2 YFSETQ. In nucleotides, the CDR3 is TGCGCCAGCAGTCGGACTAGCGGGAGTGATGAGCAGTTCTTC. Translating it yields CASSRTSGSDEQFF.

V is TRBV4-1 and J is TRBJ2-1, with D uncertain. CDR3 length: 13 residues. V lost 0 bases, J lost 9 bases, and 9 bases lay in between. CDR1 and CDR2 (germline): MGHRA, YSYEKL. The DNA for the CDR3 is TGCGCCAGCAGCCAAGAAATTGGGCGTGAGCAGTTCTTC. Translating gives CASSQEIGREQFF.

A note on this clonotype: An end of the junction differs from the germline gene, which may be a read error. The rearrangement links TRBV4-1 to TRBJ2-7, with D perhaps matching TRBD1 (6 bases). From germline, CDR1 is MGHRA and CDR2 YSYEKL. The CDR3 spans 14 residues. The CDR3 DNA sequence: TGCGCCAACAGCCAATCGACAGGAACCTACGAGCAGTACTTC. Protein sequence: CANSQSTGTYEQYF.

This clonotype was counted between two and nine times. J is TRBJ2-3 and V is TRBV20-1; perhaps TRBD2 as D (6 bases). Germline loops: CDR1 DFQATT, CDR2 SNEGSKA (reference sequence). The CDR3 length is 16 residues. V gave up 3 bases and J gave up 1 base, with 17 bases separating them. CDR3 DNA sequence: TGCAGTGCTAGTTCCCCGGGAGAGCGGGGCACAGATACGCAGTATTTT. This translates into CSASSPGERGTDTQYF.

The V call is TRBV19, the J call TRBJ1-1, with 7 bases that match TRBD1. J was trimmed by 6 bases and V by 6 bases; bases with no gene match: 7. The CDR3 loop spans 13 amino acids. Germline values: CDR1 LNHDA, CDR2 SQIVND (reference sequence). The CDR3 reads CASSQGGYAEAFF. The CDR3 region has the DNA TGTGCCAGTAGCCAGGGGGGGTACGCTGAAGCTTTCTTT.

On this clonotype itself: A much larger clonotype is one base distant, so this may be a read error. This rearrangement joins TRBV9 to TRBJ1-1; 10 nucleotides match TRBD1. Per the germline V gene, CDR1 is SGDLS and CDR2 is YYNGEE. The V segment lost 4 bases and the J segment 1 base; nucleotides outside the gene matches: 7. The CDR3 is made up of 16 amino acids. In DNA form, the CDR3 reads TGTGCCAGCAGCTCAGACAGGGGGCTCGAGAACACTGAAGCTTTCTTT. It is translated as CASSSDRGLENTEAFF.

The chain combines TRBV7-9 with TRBJ2-7; perhaps TRBD2 as D (5 bases). The germline V gene has CDR1 SEHNR and CDR2 FQNEAQ (reference sequence). This CDR3 is 13 amino acids long. Trimming took off 5 bases at V and 6 bases at J, with 14 bases between the two ends. CDR3 nucleotides: TGTGCCAGCAGCCCGGGGAGCCTCTGCGAGCAGTACTTC. Protein: CASSPGSLCEQYF.